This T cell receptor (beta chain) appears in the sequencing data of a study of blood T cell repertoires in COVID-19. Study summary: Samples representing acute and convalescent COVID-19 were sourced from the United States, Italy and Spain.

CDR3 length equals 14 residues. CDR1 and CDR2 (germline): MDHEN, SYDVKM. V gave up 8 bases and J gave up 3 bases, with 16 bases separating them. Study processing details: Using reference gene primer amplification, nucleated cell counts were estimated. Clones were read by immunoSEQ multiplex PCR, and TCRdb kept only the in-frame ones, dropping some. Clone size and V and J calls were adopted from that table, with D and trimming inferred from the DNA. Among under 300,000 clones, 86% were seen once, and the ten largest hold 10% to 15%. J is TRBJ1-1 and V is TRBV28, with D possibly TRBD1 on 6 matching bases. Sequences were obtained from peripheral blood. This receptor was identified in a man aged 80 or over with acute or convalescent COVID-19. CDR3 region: CASPGAAGHTEAFF. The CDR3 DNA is TGTGCCAGCCCAGGGGCCGCAGGTCACACTGAAGCTTTCTTT.